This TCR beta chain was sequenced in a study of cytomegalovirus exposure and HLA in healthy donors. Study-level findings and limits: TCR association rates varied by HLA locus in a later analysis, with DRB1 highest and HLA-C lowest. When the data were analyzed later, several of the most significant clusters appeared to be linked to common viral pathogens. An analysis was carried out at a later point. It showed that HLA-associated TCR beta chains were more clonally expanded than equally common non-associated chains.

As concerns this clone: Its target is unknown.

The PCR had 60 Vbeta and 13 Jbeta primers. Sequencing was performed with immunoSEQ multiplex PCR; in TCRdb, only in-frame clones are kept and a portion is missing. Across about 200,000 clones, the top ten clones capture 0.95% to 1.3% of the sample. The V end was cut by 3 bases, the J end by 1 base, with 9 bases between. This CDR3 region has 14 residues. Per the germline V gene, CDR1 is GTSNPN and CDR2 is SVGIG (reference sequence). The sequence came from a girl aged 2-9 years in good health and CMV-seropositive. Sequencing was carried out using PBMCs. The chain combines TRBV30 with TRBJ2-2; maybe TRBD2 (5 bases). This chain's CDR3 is CAWRSDLNTGELFF. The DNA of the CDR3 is TGTGCCTGGAGGTCGGACTTGAACACCGGGGAGCTGTTTTTT. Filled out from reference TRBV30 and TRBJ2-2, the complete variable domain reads SQTIHQWPATLVQPVGSPLSLECTVEGTSNPNLYWYRQAAGRGLQLLFYSVGIGQISSEVPQNLSASRPQDRQFILSSKKLLLSDSGFYLCAWRSDLNTGELFFGEGSRLTVL.